This T cell receptor (beta chain) was captured by sequencing in a study of human T cells and chemical hapten exposure. Study in general: Slight volume differences across pooled libraries mainly accounted for varying per-sample TCR yields. Study-level findings and limits: TCRs above 1 in 1000 frequency stayed constant with DPC sensitization.

Separate cDNA molecules received unique molecular identifiers, which the library attached to them. As processed by the authors: Per sample, the median was around 96,000 TCRs, with values from around 25,000 to 690,000. TCRdb recomputed calls from the 5' RACE reads with MiXCR, one row per CDR3 protein. The V and J calls were determined by TCRdb, not by the authors. The sample includes some 150,000 distinct CDR3 sequences, roughly 4% seen only once; the top ten take approximately 1.4%. V was shortened by 0 bases and J by 4 bases, with 7 bases between the two germline ends. Germline V gene sequence: CDR1 LGHNA, CDR2 YNFKEQ. The CDR3 has 14 amino acids. Whole blood that had not been fractionated was the source of extracted total RNA. The table lists this clonotype with a few counts. Its antigen is as yet unknown.

The V gene is TRBV4-2, the J gene TRBJ2-1; D is uncertain. The sequence derives from a female donor in good health. The CDR3 spells CASSQEFPYNEQFF. The CDR3 bases are TGTGCCAGCAGCCAAGAATTCCCATACAATGAGCAGTTCTTC.